This T cell receptor (beta chain) came from a study of T cell repertoires in cytomegalovirus infection. Overall study context: Shared public TCR beta signatures pointed to both CMV infection and a matching HLA type.

General study findings and limits: Dominating the ex vivo response were TCR beta clonotypes that were CMV-specific and HLA-C-restricted. The study identified carriers of CMV plus the relevant HLA from cumulative public TCR beta family frequency.

On this clonotype itself: Its antigen remains unidentified.

TCRdb reprocessed the reads via MiXCR and lists one record per CDR3 protein. The sample lists 150,000 to 200,000 distinct CDR3 sequences; roughly a fifth were seen once. Germline loops: CDR1 LNHNV, CDR2 YYDKDF (reference sequence). J lost 6 bases, V lost 3 bases, and 3 bases had no gene match. The CDR3 contains 13 residues. This receptor was taken from a human donor in good health (CMV status not recorded). Some clones in this sample may be carry-over from other donors' samples. The sample comprised PBMCs. This rearrangement joins TRBV15 to TRBJ1-1; TRBD1 aligns across 8 bases. The DNA of the CDR3 is TGTGCCACCAGCAGGCCGACAGGGGCTGAAGCTTTCTTT. It specifies CATSRPTGAEAFF.